The 24 T cell receptor beta chains below all came from one sample that was sequenced in a study of spatial heterogeneity in lung cancer. One entry per CDR3 protein results from TCRdb running MiXCR on the 5' RACE reads. The data contain approximately 39,000 distinct CDR3 sequences, around 5.8% of them singletons. Specified time point: sample taken at primary tumor resection. In each case, whole RNA from tumor, nontumor lung or frozen PBMC was sequenced unsorted. Material: PBMCs, obtained at surgery. The receptor set was obtained from a male donor with early-stage non-small cell lung cancer.

The table lists this clonotype with many counts. The chain combines TRBV5-5 with TRBJ1-5; D not resolved. V was trimmed by 3 bases and J by 2 bases, leaving 12 bases between them. The germline V gene has CDR1 SGHKS and CDR2 YYEKEE (reference sequence). The CDR3 extends over 15 amino acids. The CDR3 protein is CASSYGPSGNQPQHF. As DNA, the CDR3 is TGTGCCAGCAGCTATGGGCCTAGCGGCAATCAGCCCCAGCATTTT.

Ten or more counts support this clonotype. The chain joins TRBV2 to TRBJ1-5, with TRBD1 matching 9 bases. The germline CDR1 and CDR2 sequences are SNHLY and FYNNEI. V lost 7 bases to trimming and J lost 4 bases; unmatched junction nucleotides: 8. CDR3 length equals 15 residues. The CDR3 loop reads CASKRMTGGNQPQHF. The CDR3 DNA sequence: TGTGCCAGCAAGAGGATGACAGGGGGGAATCAGCCCCAGCATTTT. Supplemented by reference TRBV2 and TRBJ1-5, the full variable domain reads EPEVTQTPSHQVTQMGQEVILRCVPISNHLYFYWYRQILGQKVEFLVSFYNNEISEKSEIFDDQFSVERPDGSNFTLKIRSTKLEDSAMYFCASKRMTGGNQPQHFGDGTRLSIL.

This clonotype has just a few counts. The chain carries TRBV7-9 and TRBJ2-7, with D possibly TRBD1 on 5 matching bases. The CDR3 has 13 residues. Trimming removed 1 base from V and 7 bases from J, with 11 bases in between. CDR1 is SEHNR and CDR2 is FQNEAQ in the germline V gene (reference sequence). The CDR3: CASSLVGVGEQYF. The CDR3 nucleotides read TGTGCCAGCAGCTTAGTAGGGGTCGGGGAGCAGTACTTC.

This clonotype was seen repeatedly, ten times or more. The chain joins TRBV20-1 to TRBJ2-7; TRBD1 might be the D (6 bases). Trimming took 4 bases from V and 0 from J, leaving 13 bases between them. The V gene's germline CDR1 is DFQATT and CDR2 SNEGSKA (reference sequence). This CDR3 contains 14 residues. CDR3 DNA sequence: TGCAGTGCTATGAGCCGGGACAACTCCTACGAGCAGTACTTC. This encodes CSAMSRDNSYEQYF.

This clonotype was recorded many times. V is TRBV24-1 and J is TRBJ1-5; D gene unclear. This CDR3 is built from 14 residues. The ends were cut back, 5 bases at V and 3 bases at J, with 10 bases in the middle. CDR1 and CDR2 from the germline V gene are KGHDR and SFDVKD. The CDR3: CATSAAGNNQPQHF. As DNA, the CDR3 is TGTGCCACCAGTGCCGCTGGAAACAATCAGCCCCAGCATTTT.

This clonotype occurred many times. The chain links TRBV6-5 to TRBJ1-2, with D possibly being TRBD1 (6 bases). The CDR3 has 13 amino acids. Germline V gene data show CDR1 as MNHEY and CDR2 as SVGAGI. V shed 5 bases and J shed 4 bases, with 11 bases lying between them. CDR3 DNA: TGTGCCAGCAGTCGGGGGCTCTTCTATGGCTACACCTTC. Translating it yields CASSRGLFYGYTF.

The chain joins TRBV14 to TRBJ1-6, with a possible D match to TRBD1 (5 bases). Trimming removed 2 bases at V and 10 bases at J, with 18 bases between. The CDR3 length is 16 residues. Germline V lookup: CDR1 SGHDN, CDR2 FVKESK. CDR3 sequence (DNA): TGTGCCAGCAGCCAAAAGTCCAGGGCAGGAGCATCACCCCTCCACTTT. Translated: CASSQKSRAGASPLHF.

V and J are TRBV5-6 and TRBJ2-7; no clear D. Trimming pared 3 bases from V and 0 bases from J, leaving 10 bases between. The CDR3 contains 14 residues. The germline V gene has CDR1 SGHDT and CDR2 YYEEEE. CDR3 region: CASSSSTSSYEQYF. For the CDR3, the DNA is TGTGCCAGCAGCTCGTCCACGAGCTCCTACGAGCAGTACTTC.

This clonotype was counted at least ten times. The chain links TRBV10-3 to TRBJ2-7, with D perhaps TRBD1 (5 bases). CDR1 is ENHRY and CDR2 is SYGVKD in the germline V gene. V dropped 4 bases and J dropped 2 bases, with 15 bases sitting between them. The CDR3 consists of 15 residues. Written as DNA, the CDR3 is TGTGCCATCAGTGGGTCATTACAGGCTACCTACGAGCAGTACTTC. Amino acids: CAISGSLQATYEQYF.

The rearrangement joins TRBV7-2 to TRBJ2-2, with D possibly matching TRBD2 (6 bases). The CDR3 has 15 residues. V shed 3 bases and J shed 1 base, with 9 bases lying between them. Germline assignment: CDR1 SGHTA and CDR2 FQGNSA. The CDR3 region has the DNA TGTGCCAGCAGCTTCACCGGGGGGAACACCGGGGAGCTGTTTTTT. It codes for CASSFTGGNTGELFF.

This clonotype was detected ten times or more. The J gene is TRBJ1-4, the V gene TRBV6-6, with unresolved D. The CDR3 length is 13 residues. The ends were cut back, 5 bases at V and 5 bases at J, with 9 bases in the middle. Per the germline V gene, CDR1 is MNHNY and CDR2 is SVGAGI (reference sequence). Here the CDR3 reads CASSANLNEKLFF. The CDR3 DNA reads TGTGCCAGCAGTGCGAACCTAAATGAAAAACTGTTTTTT.

This chain joins TRBV27 and TRBJ1-6, with 8 bases aligning to TRBD1. Germline assignment: CDR1 MNHEY and CDR2 SMNVEV (reference sequence). The CDR3 runs 16 residues. V was pared by 5 bases and J by 10 bases, with 13 bases of the junction left unmatched. The CDR3 reads CASSLRPGQEYSPLHF. CDR3 bases: TGTGCCAGCAGTCTCCGCCCGGGACAGGAATACTCACCCCTCCACTTT.

This clonotype occurred many times. The J gene is TRBJ1-3, the V gene TRBV28; D unclear. The germline V and J ends were trimmed by 5 bases and 0 bases, with 17 bases remaining between them. The CDR3 is made up of 17 amino acids. Germline assignment: CDR1 MDHEN and CDR2 SYDVKM. The CDR3 loop is CASSPTRYTLSGNTIYF. CDR3 nucleotide sequence: TGTGCCAGCAGTCCCACCCGATATACGCTCTCTGGAAACACCATATATTTT.

This clonotype has ten or more counts. The V gene is TRBV10-3, the J gene TRBJ1-2; D gene ambiguous. In germline, CDR1 is ENHRY, CDR2 SYGVKD. Deletions cut 5 bases from V and 5 bases from J, with 6 bases between. The CDR3 runs 11 residues. CDR3 region: CAISYGYGYTF. Here the CDR3 DNA reads TGTGCCATCAGTTACGGGTATGGCTACACCTTC.

This clonotype has ten or more counts. The genes are TRBV20-1 and TRBJ2-3, with D perhaps TRBD2 (5 bases). Germline-derived CDR1 and CDR2 are DFQATT and SNEGSKA (reference sequence). Trimming removed 0 bases at V and 7 bases at J, with 11 bases between. The CDR3 consists of 13 residues. The DNA for the CDR3 is TGCAGTGCTAGAGATGCATCGGGATATACGCAGTATTTT. The encoded protein is CSARDASGYTQYF.

This clonotype was found many times. The chain carries TRBV28 and TRBJ1-6, with TRBD1 matching 7 bases. With V trimmed by 5 bases and J by 7 bases, 11 bases remained unmatched. This CDR3 is built from 16 residues. Germline values: CDR1 MDHEN, CDR2 SYDVKM. In DNA form, the CDR3 reads TGTGCCAGCAGTATCGAAGGGGGCAGGGGAAATTCACCCCTCCACTTT. Encoded protein: CASSIEGGRGNSPLHF. Filled out from reference TRBV28 and TRBJ1-6, the complete variable domain reads DVKVTQSSRYLVKRTGEKVFLECVQDMDHENMFWYRQDPGLGLRLIYFSYDVKMKEKGDIPEGYSVSREKKERFSLILESASTNQTSMYLCASSIEGGRGNSPLHFGNGTRLTVT.

This clonotype is medium-sized by share. CDR3 region: CASSPRGNYEQYF. The CDR3 bases are TGTGCCAGCAGTCCCAGGGGGAACTACGAGCAGTACTTC. This chain links TRBV28 with TRBJ2-7; 7 bases map to TRBD1. Germline V lookup: CDR1 MDHEN, CDR2 SYDVKM. CDR3 length: 13 amino acids. The V and J ends lost 5 bases and 3 bases, in that order; junction bases with no gene match: 4. Full variable domain (missing parts from reference TRBV28 and TRBJ2-7): DVKVTQSSRYLVKRTGEKVFLECVQDMDHENMFWYRQDPGLGLRLIYFSYDVKMKEKGDIPEGYSVSREKKERFSLILESASTNQTSMYLCASSPRGNYEQYFGPGTRLTVT.

A few counts support this clonotype. The chain is built from TRBV7-3 and TRBJ1-6; possible D gene TRBD1, 5 bases. This CDR3 spans 15 amino acids. Germline V gene sequence: CDR1 SGHTA, CDR2 FQGTGA. Deletions cut 1 base from V and 10 bases from J, with 14 bases between. The CDR3 sequence: CASSLSTRGESPLHF. CDR3 sequence (DNA): TGTGCCAGCAGCTTAAGTACCCGGGGCGAATCACCCCTCCACTTT. Full variable domain (missing parts from reference TRBV7-3 and TRBJ1-6): GAGVSQTPSNKVTEKGKYVELRCDPISGHTALYWYRQSLGQGPEFLIYFQGTGAADDSGLPNDRFFAVRPEGSVSTLKIQRTERGDSAVYLCASSLSTRGESPLHFGNGTRLTVT.

The sample holds a few counts of this clonotype. The CDR3 spells CASSTQGRLNTEAFF. The CDR3 nucleotides read TGTGCCAGCAGCACACAGGGAAGGTTAAACACTGAAGCTTTCTTT. This chain connects TRBV2 to TRBJ1-1, with a weak D call TRBD1 (6 bases). Germline CDR1 SNHLY, CDR2 FYNNEI. V was cut by 6 bases and J by 2 bases, with 16 bases left in between. This CDR3 has 15 amino acids.

This clonotype occurred many times. V is TRBV12-3 or TRBV12-4 and J is TRBJ2-2; 8 bases are a match to TRBD2. CDR3 length equals 15 residues. The junction had 7 bases not matched to a gene; V was cut back by 6 bases and J by 4 bases. DNA of the CDR3: TGTGCCAGCAGGAAAACTAGCGGAGCCACCGGGGAGCTGTTTTTT. It specifies CASRKTSGATGELFF.

This clonotype was observed at least ten times. The rearrangement uses TRBV18 and TRBJ1-4, with TRBD1 as a possible D gene (5 bases). The germline V and J ends were trimmed by 1 base and 5 bases, with 11 bases remaining between them. There are 15 residues in the CDR3. Germline assignment: CDR1 KGHSH and CDR2 LQKENI. The CDR3 reads CASSPRRQGNEKLFF. CDR3 bases: TGTGCCAGCTCACCACGGCGGCAGGGAAATGAAAAACTGTTTTTT. The entire variable domain, with the rest obtained from reference TRBV18 and TRBJ1-4, is as follows: NAGVMQNPRHLVRRRGQEARLRCSPMKGHSHVYWYRQLPEEGLKFMVYLQKENIIDESGMPKERFSAEFPKEGPSILRIQQVVRGDSAAYFCASSPRRQGNEKLFFGSGTQLSVL.

This clonotype was recorded many times. This chain links TRBV7-2 with TRBJ2-3; the D is unclear. The V end lost 0 bases, the J end lost 0 bases, and 13 bases lay between the germline ends. The CDR3 is 17 amino acids. Germline lookup yields CDR1 SGHTA and CDR2 FQGNSA. This CDR3 is CASSLAAMLLSTDTQYF. The CDR3 DNA follows: TGTGCCAGCAGCTTAGCCGCAATGCTGTTAAGCACAGATACGCAGTATTTT.

There are many counts of this clonotype. The chain uses TRBV20-1 and TRBJ2-7; the D is unclear. Trimming shortened V by 6 bases and J by 2 bases, and 11 bases separated the two germline ends. Germline V gene data show CDR1 as DFQATT and CDR2 as SNEGSKA (reference sequence). The CDR3 has 12 amino acids. The CDR3 DNA is TGCAGTGCCCTTTACGGTGCCTACGAGCAGTACTTC. Translated, it gives CSALYGAYEQYF.

This clonotype has at least ten counts. The J gene is TRBJ1-1, the V gene TRBV10-1, with 10 bases fitting TRBD1. The CDR3 has 14 residues. J lost 7 bases, V lost 6 bases, and 8 bases had no gene match. Looked up from germline, CDR1 is WNHNN and CDR2 is SYGVQD (reference sequence). For the CDR3, the DNA is TGCGCCAGCAGCGCCGGACAGGGGGTGAGTGAAGCTTTCTTT. Protein: CASSAGQGVSEAFF.